Each of the 19 T cell receptor beta chains below was sequenced from the same sample in a study of identical twins. TCRdb reprocessed the 5' RACE reads with MiXCR, giving one entry per CDR3 protein. The sample records 750,000 to 950,000 distinct CDR3 sequences, more than 9% being singletons. This sample was also put to use in a study of yellow fever vaccine responses in identical twins.

The sample consisted of PBMCs. Source of these receptors: a young woman in good health.

The chain employs TRBV29-1 and TRBJ1-1; weak D call: TRBD1 (5 bases). This CDR3 has 18 amino acids. Trimming cost V 0 bases and J 3 bases, with 23 bases left between them. In germline, CDR1 is SQVTM, CDR2 ANQGSEA. CDR3 in amino acids: CSVEDLRQGTLLDTEAFF. For the CDR3, the DNA is TGCAGCGTTGAAGATCTCCGACAAGGGACCTTATTGGACACTGAAGCTTTCTTT.

This clonotype was counted a single time. The chain joins TRBV3-1 to TRBJ2-7; 13 bases map to TRBD2. The V gene end was trimmed by 1 base and the J gene end by 5 bases; junction bases not matched to a gene: 5. The CDR3 spans 16 residues. Germline V lookup: CDR1 LGHDT, CDR2 YNNKEL (reference sequence). The CDR3 spells CASSQGPGTSGNEQYF. The CDR3 DNA reads TGTGCCAGCAGCCAAGGCCCCGGGACTAGCGGGAACGAGCAGTACTTC.

This chain links TRBV10-3 with TRBJ1-3, with TRBD1 matching 7 bases. The V segment lost 0 bases and the J segment 2 bases; nucleotides outside the gene matches: 10. CDR1 is ENHRY and CDR2 is SYGVKD in the germline V gene. The CDR3 runs to 18 residues. The CDR3 DNA reads as TGTGCCATCAGTGAGTCAGGGGGCCCGATGAGGACTGGAAACACCATATATTTT. This gives the protein CAISESGGPMRTGNTIYF.

This clonotype was seen ten or more times. The chain couples TRBV12-3 or TRBV12-4 to TRBJ2-3; TRBD2 aligns across 7 bases. The J segment lost 0 bases and the V segment lost 6 bases, leaving 12 bases of the junction unmatched. The CDR3 covers 17 residues. The CDR3 loop reads CASSRLPSGASTDTQYF. CDR3 coding DNA: TGTGCCAGCAGCCGCCTCCCTAGCGGAGCTAGCACAGATACGCAGTATTTT.

The table lists this clonotype with a few counts. CDR3 sequence (DNA): TGTGCCAGCAGTTACCAAAAAGAGACCCAGTACTTC. This encodes CASSYQKETQYF. The chain combines TRBV6-6 with TRBJ2-5; no reliable D call. The CDR3 covers 12 residues. CDR1 is MNHNY, CDR2 SVGAGI, per germline (reference sequence). The V end was cut by 2 bases, the J end by 3 bases, with 4 bases between.

This clonotype came up a few times. This rearrangement joins TRBV28 to TRBJ2-3, with 11 bases lining up with TRBD2. CDR1 MDHEN and CDR2 SYDVKM come from the germline V gene. This CDR3 has 19 residues. The junction had 15 bases not matched to a gene; V was cut back by 1 base and J by 6 bases. The CDR3 is CASSLYEAGLADTWDTQYF. Written as DNA, the CDR3 is TGTGCCAGCAGTTTATATGAAGCGGGACTAGCGGACACTTGGGATACGCAGTATTTT.

The rearrangement links TRBV28 to TRBJ2-1; maybe TRBD1 (5 bases). The V gene's germline CDR1 is MDHEN and CDR2 SYDVKM. CDR3 size: 15 residues. V dropped 5 bases and J dropped 3 bases, with 14 bases sitting between them. CDR3 sequence reads: CASSGTPTVYNEQFF. The CDR3 DNA is TGTGCCAGCAGTGGAACTCCGACAGTCTACAATGAGCAGTTCTTC.

The chain uses TRBV12-3 or TRBV12-4 and TRBJ1-4, with D possibly TRBD1 on 6 matching bases. Trimming pared 3 bases from V and 8 bases from J, leaving 13 bases between. The CDR3 runs 14 residues. The CDR3 reads CASSFLPGEEKLFF. DNA of the CDR3: TGTGCCAGCAGTTTCCTCCCAGGGGAAGAAAAACTGTTTTTT.

This clonotype occurred many times. The chain joins TRBV4-2 to TRBJ2-1; 12 bases map to TRBD2. Germline CDR1 is LGHNA and CDR2 is YNFKEQ. Unmatched junction bases numbered 7, after V lost 1 base and J lost 9 bases. The CDR3 consists of 16 residues. The CDR3, as DNA: TGTGCCAGCAGCCAAGGGGAGACTAGCGGGAGAATTGAGCAGTTCTTC. It translates to CASSQGETSGRIEQFF.

The V call is TRBV12-3 or TRBV12-4, the J call TRBJ2-1, with D unclear. The CDR3 extends over 12 amino acids. The V gene lost 3 bases and the J gene lost 6 bases, with 6 bases spanning the gap. This CDR3 is CASSFTINEQFF. CDR3 sequence (DNA): TGTGCCAGCAGTTTCACCATCAATGAGCAGTTCTTC.

A few counts support this clonotype. This chain links TRBV20-1 with TRBJ2-5, with D perhaps being TRBD1 or TRBD2 (5 bases each). CDR1 is DFQATT and CDR2 is SNEGSKA in the germline V gene (reference sequence). The V and J ends lost 0 bases and 7 bases respectively, with 18 bases between them. This CDR3 region has 15 residues. CDR3 sequence: CSARDLRGHSGTQYF. The CDR3 DNA follows: TGCAGTGCTAGAGATCTACGGGGCCACTCCGGGACCCAGTACTTC.

This clonotype appeared many times. This chain connects TRBV28 to TRBJ1-5; 7 nucleotides line up with TRBD1. Per the germline V gene, CDR1 is MDHEN and CDR2 is SYDVKM. CDR3 length: 16 amino acids. The junction had 5 bases not matched to a gene; V was cut back by 3 bases and J by 0 bases. CDR3 sequence reads: CASSFAQGGSNQPQHF. CDR3 coding DNA: TGTGCCAGCAGTTTCGCGCAGGGGGGTAGCAATCAGCCCCAGCATTTT.

This clonotype was observed many times. The chain couples TRBV12-3 or TRBV12-4 to TRBJ2-5; D ambiguous. The CDR3 has 14 residues. V was pared by 1 base and J by 5 bases, with 11 bases between. This chain's CDR3 is CASSLGGFGETQYF. The CDR3 DNA follows: TGTGCCAGCAGTTTAGGCGGCTTCGGGGAGACCCAGTACTTC.

The chain combines TRBV12-3 or TRBV12-4 with TRBJ1-1; 10 bases agree with TRBD1. V shed 2 bases and J 6 bases; nucleotides not matched to a gene: 9. This CDR3 has 16 amino acids. CDR3 residues: CASSLQVDRGSPEAFF. In DNA, the CDR3 is TGTGCCAGCAGTTTACAGGTGGACAGGGGGAGTCCTGAAGCTTTCTTT.

This rearrangement joins TRBV6-1 to TRBJ2-3; TRBD2 might be the D (5 bases). Germline V gives CDR1 MNHNS, CDR2 SASEGT. The CDR3 has 15 residues. Trimming took 5 bases from V and 5 from J, leaving 17 bases between them. The CDR3 region has the DNA TGTGCCAGCAGTCCAGGACTGCCCCGGGGAGATACGCAGTATTTT. This sequence encodes CASSPGLPRGDTQYF.

The genes are TRBV7-9 and TRBJ2-1; no reliable D call. V lost 2 bases and J lost 0, with 11 bases in between. CDR1 is SEHNR, CDR2 FQNEAQ, per germline (reference sequence). This CDR3 comprises 16 residues. CDR3 sequence: CASSLFASYSYNEQFF. The CDR3 region has the DNA TGTGCCAGCAGCTTATTTGCGTCCTACTCCTACAATGAGCAGTTCTTC.

This clonotype was found a few times. This chain joins TRBV7-9 and TRBJ2-1; TRBD1 might be the D (6 bases). The V and J ends lost 5 bases and 0 bases respectively, with 14 bases between them. There are 16 residues in the CDR3. In germline, CDR1 is SEHNR, CDR2 FQNEAQ (reference sequence). CDR3 sequence reads: CASSARQASSYNEQFF. CDR3 nucleotides: TGTGCCAGCAGCGCCCGACAGGCGAGCTCCTACAATGAGCAGTTCTTC.

This clonotype was seen only a few times. The chain recombines TRBV5-1 with TRBJ2-1; D call uncertain. From germline, CDR1 is SGHRS and CDR2 YFSETQ. The CDR3 extends over 12 amino acids. Deletions cut 4 bases from V and 10 bases from J, with 12 bases between. CDR3 loop: CASSKTTREQFF. The DNA for the CDR3 is TGCGCCAGCAGCAAGACGACCCGGGAGCAGTTCTTC.

The table lists this clonotype with a few counts. The chain links TRBV12-3 or TRBV12-4 to TRBJ2-2, with D possibly matching TRBD1 (5 bases). This CDR3 has 17 residues. V lost 3 bases, J lost 6 bases, and 20 bases lay in between. This CDR3 is CASSFHGLRGKAGELFF. In DNA form, the CDR3 reads TGTGCCAGCAGTTTTCACGGTCTAAGGGGAAAGGCCGGGGAGCTGTTTTTT.